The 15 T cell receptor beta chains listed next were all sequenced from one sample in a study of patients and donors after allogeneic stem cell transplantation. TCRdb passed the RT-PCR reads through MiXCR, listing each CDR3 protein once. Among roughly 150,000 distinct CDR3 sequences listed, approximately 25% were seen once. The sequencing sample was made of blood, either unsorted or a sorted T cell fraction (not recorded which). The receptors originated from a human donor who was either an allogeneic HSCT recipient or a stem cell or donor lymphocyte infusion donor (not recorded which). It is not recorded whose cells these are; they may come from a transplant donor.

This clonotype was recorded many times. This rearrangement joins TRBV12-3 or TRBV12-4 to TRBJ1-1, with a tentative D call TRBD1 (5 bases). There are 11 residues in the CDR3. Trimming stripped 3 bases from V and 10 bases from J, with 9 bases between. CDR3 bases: TGTGCCAGCAGTTTTGAGGGGCGAGCTTTCTTT. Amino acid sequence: CASSFEGRAFF.

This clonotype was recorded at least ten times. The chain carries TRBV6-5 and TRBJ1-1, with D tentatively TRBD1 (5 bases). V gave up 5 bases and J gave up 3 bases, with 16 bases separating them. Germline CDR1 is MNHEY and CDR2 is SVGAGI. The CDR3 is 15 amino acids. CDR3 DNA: TGTGCCAGCAGTCAGGACACAGAAGATTACACTGAAGCTTTCTTT. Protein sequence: CASSQDTEDYTEAFF.

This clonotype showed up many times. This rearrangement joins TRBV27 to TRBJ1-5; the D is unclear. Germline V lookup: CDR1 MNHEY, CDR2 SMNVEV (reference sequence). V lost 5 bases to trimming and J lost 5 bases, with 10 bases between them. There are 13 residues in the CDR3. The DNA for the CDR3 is TGTGCCAGCAGTAGCCGGGATCATCAGCCCCAGCATTTT. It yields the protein CASSSRDHQPQHF.

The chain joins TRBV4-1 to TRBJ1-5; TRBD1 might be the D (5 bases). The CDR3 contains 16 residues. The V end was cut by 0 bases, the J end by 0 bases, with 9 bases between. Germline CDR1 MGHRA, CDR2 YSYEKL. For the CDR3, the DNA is TGCGCCAGCAGCCAAGAGGCGACAGTTAGCAATCAGCCCCAGCATTTT. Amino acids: CASSQEATVSNQPQHF.

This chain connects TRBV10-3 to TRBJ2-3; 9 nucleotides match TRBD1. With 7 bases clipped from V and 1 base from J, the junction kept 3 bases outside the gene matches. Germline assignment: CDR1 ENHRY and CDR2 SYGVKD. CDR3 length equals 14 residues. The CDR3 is CAIMWDRGTDTQYF. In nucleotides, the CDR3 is TGTGCCATCATGTGGGACAGGGGCACAGATACGCAGTATTTT.

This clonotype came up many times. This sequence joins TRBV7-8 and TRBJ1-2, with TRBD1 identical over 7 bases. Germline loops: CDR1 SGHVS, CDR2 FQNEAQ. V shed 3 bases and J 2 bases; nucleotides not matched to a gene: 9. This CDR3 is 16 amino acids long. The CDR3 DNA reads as TGTGCCAGCAGCTTCCTCCCGGGACAGTTAAACTATGGCTACACCTTC. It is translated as CASSFLPGQLNYGYTF.

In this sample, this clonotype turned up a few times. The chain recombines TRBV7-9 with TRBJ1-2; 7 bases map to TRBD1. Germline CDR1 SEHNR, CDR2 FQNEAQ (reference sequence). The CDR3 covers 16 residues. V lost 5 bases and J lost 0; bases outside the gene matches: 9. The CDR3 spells CASSRDRASANYGYTF. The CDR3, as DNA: TGTGCCAGCAGCCGGGACAGAGCTTCAGCTAACTATGGCTACACCTTC.

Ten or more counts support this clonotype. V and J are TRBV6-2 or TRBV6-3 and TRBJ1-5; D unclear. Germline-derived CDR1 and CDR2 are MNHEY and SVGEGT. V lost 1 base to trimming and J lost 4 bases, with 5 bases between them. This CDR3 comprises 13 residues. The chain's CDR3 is CASSYYLNQPQHF. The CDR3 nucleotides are TGTGCCAGCAGTTACTATTTAAATCAGCCCCAGCATTTT.

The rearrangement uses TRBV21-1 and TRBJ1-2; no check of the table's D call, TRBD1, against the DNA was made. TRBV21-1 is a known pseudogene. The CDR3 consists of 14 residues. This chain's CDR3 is CASRGQGQNYGYTF. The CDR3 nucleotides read TGTGCCAGCAGAGGACAGGGGCAAAACTATGGCTACACCTTC.

CDR3 sequence reads: CASSLMVDEQFF. The CDR3 DNA follows: TGTGCCAGCAGCTTAATGGTGGATGAGCAGTTCTTC. The gene calls are TRBV7-6 and TRBJ2-1, with D unresolved. This CDR3 comprises 12 residues. The germline gives CDR1 SGHVS, CDR2 FNYEAQ. V was trimmed by 2 bases and J by 8 bases, leaving 7 bases between them.

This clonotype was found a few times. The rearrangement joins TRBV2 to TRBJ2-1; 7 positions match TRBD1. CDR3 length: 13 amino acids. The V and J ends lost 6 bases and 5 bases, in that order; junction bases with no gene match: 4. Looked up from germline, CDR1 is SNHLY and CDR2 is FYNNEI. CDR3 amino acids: CASRSTGDNEQFF. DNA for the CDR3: TGTGCCAGCAGATCCACAGGGGACAATGAGCAGTTCTTC.

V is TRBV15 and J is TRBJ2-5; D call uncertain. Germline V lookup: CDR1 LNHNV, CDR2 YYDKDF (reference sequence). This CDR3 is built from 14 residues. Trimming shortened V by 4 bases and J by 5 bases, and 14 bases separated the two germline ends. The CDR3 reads CATSTPSPVETQYF. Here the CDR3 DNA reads TGTGCCACCAGCACGCCCTCCCCCGTGGAGACCCAGTACTTC.

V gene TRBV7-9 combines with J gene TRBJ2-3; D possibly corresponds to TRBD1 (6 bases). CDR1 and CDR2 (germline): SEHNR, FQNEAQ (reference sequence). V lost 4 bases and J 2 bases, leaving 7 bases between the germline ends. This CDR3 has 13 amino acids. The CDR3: CASSWGLTDTQYF. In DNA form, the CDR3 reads TGTGCCAGCAGCTGGGGGCTCACAGATACGCAGTATTTT.

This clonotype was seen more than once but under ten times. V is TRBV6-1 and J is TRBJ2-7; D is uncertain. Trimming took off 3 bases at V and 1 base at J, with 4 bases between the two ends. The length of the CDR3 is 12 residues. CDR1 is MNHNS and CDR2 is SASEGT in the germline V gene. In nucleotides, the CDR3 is TGTGCCAGCAGTGAGGGGTCCTACGAGCAGTACTTC. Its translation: CASSEGSYEQYF.

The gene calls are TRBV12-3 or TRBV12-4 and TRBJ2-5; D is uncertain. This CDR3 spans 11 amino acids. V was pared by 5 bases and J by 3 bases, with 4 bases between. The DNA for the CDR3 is TGTGCCAGCAGTCCTGAAGAGACCCAGTACTTC. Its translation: CASSPEETQYF.